Below are 13 T cell receptor beta chains sequenced from a single sample in a study of monozygotic twins with inflammatory bowel disease (dated by TCRdb to about 2019). Library preparation used 5' RACE. The data were produced on an Illumina HiSeq 2500. TCRdb reanalyzed the reads, keeping one entry per CDR3 protein sequence and omitting DNA. The table kept for this sample lists about 160,000 distinct CDR3 sequences. Clones ranked in the top ten supply roughly 7.4% of the sample. Source material: blood. These receptors all stem from a human donor with ulcerative colitis or Crohn's disease, or a healthy co-twin of an affected twin (not recorded which).

The rearrangement joins TRBV12-3 or TRBV12-4 to TRBJ2-1; TCRdb calls TRBD2, which cannot be checked without DNA. The CDR3 consists of 16 residues. CDR3 protein: CASSPPGLATPNEQFF.

J is TRBJ2-1 and V is TRBV25-1. The V gene's germline CDR1 is MGHDK and CDR2 SYGVNS. There are 11 residues in the CDR3. The CDR3 is CASSDLNEQFF.

The chain has TRBV27 and TRBJ2-4. CDR3 length equals 12 residues. Germline V gene sequence: CDR1 MNHEY, CDR2 SMNVEV (reference sequence). Here the CDR3 reads CASRGTEDIQYF.

The chain carries TRBV7-8 and TRBJ1-1; TCRdb's assignment of TRBD1 cannot be checked, as there is no DNA. The CDR3 sequence is 14 residues long. Germline V gene lookup returns CDR1 SGHVS and CDR2 FQNEAQ. CDR3: CASSPPGSGDGAFF.

This chain connects TRBV5-4 to TRBJ2-1; absent DNA, TCRdb's TRBD1 call cannot be checked. From germline, CDR1 is SGHNT and CDR2 YYREEE (reference sequence). CDR3 length: 15 amino acids. The CDR3 protein is CASSADEGKAPEQFF.

The rearrangement links TRBV7-6 to TRBJ2-5. There are 12 residues in the CDR3. Germline CDR1 and CDR2: SGHVS and FNYEAQ. This CDR3 is CASSLDVRTQYF.

The chain uses TRBV7-2 and TRBJ2-1; TCRdb's D call of TRBD2 is untestable without DNA. This CDR3 is built from 16 residues. Germline CDR1 and CDR2: SGHTA and FQGNSA. The CDR3 loop reads CASSPSRDQRYNEQFF. The variable domain in full, with the rest retrieved from reference TRBV7-2 and TRBJ2-1, is GAGVSQSPSNKVTEKGKDVELRCDPISGHTALYWYRQSLGQGLEFLIYFQGNSAPDKSGLPSDRFSAERTGGSVSTLTIQRTQQEDSAVYLCASSPSRDQRYNEQFFGPGTRLTVL.

The chain uses TRBV3-1 and TRBJ2-3; TCRdb's D call, TRBD1, is unchecked because there is no DNA. The CDR3 loop spans 15 amino acids. Looked up from germline, CDR1 is LGHDT and CDR2 is YNNKEL (reference sequence). The chain's CDR3 is CASSPTGVRADTQYF.

V usage is TRBV10-2 and J usage is TRBJ2-3; TCRdb's D gene call, TRBD1, goes unchecked for lack of DNA. Germline CDR1 WSHSY, CDR2 SAAADI. The CDR3 runs 15 residues. CDR3 in amino acids: CASSDWGGHTDTQYF.

The chain joins TRBV4-2 to TRBJ2-7; absent DNA, TCRdb's TRBD1 call cannot be checked. CDR1 and CDR2 (germline): LGHNA, YNFKEQ. The CDR3 totals 15 residues. CDR3 loop: CASSQAGQGADEQYF.

The rearrangement joins TRBV14 to TRBJ2-5. Germline assignment: CDR1 SGHDN and CDR2 FVKESK. CDR3 length: 14 amino acids. The CDR3 is CASSQDRMLETQYF. The full variable domain, completed using reference TRBV14 and TRBJ2-5, is EAGVTQFPSHSVIEKGQTVTLRCDPISGHDNLYWYRRVMGKEIKFLLHFVKESKQDESGMPNNRFLAERTGGTYSTLKVQPAELEDSGVYFCASSQDRMLETQYFGPGTRLLVL.

The chain joins TRBV10-3 to TRBJ2-5. The V gene's germline CDR1 is ENHRY and CDR2 SYGVKD. CDR3 size: 13 residues. CDR3 loop: CAIGSAVLETQYF.

The rearrangement joins TRBV28 to TRBJ2-1; TCRdb's D gene call, TRBD1, goes unchecked for lack of DNA. The V gene's germline CDR1 is MDHEN and CDR2 SYDVKM. This CDR3 region has 13 residues. The CDR3 loop reads CASRQGMVGEQFF.